This TCR beta chain was captured by sequencing in a study of T cell changes during pregnancy in multiple sclerosis. Trimming took 6 bases from V and 3 from J; bases not matched to a gene: 3. Per germline, CDR1 MNHEY and CDR2 SVGAGI. The CDR3 has 13 amino acids. The data were produced by immunoSEQ multiplex PCR, yet TCRdb's version contains in-frame clones alone and is incomplete. The profile covers just under 70,000 clones, with about 89% appearing a single time and roughly 0.85% taken by the ten largest. The receptor was derived from a female donor with multiple sclerosis, enrolled in a pregnancy study. The chain uses TRBV6-5 and TRBJ2-7, with 9 bases fitting TRBD1. Material: peripheral blood, obtained in the second trimester of pregnancy. CDR3 loop: CASRWDRDYEQYF. The CDR3 nucleotides are TGTGCCAGCAGATGGGACAGGGACTACGAGCAGTACTTC.